This entry is about one TCR beta chain. As yet, its antigen is unknown. Healthy bone marrow donors made up the donors. The sample originates from a study of cytomegalovirus exposure and HLA in healthy donors. On the study more broadly: Caucasian-associated ancestry cluster membership applied to approximately 81% of nearly 400 genotyped donors.

Germline V gene sequence: CDR1 MNHEY, CDR2 SMNVEV (reference sequence). The CDR3 spans 13 residues. Trimming cost V 3 bases and J 7 bases; bases outside gene matches: 6. General study findings and limits: Sequencing likely generated an artifact that appeared as a cluster of highly shared sequence variants.

Primers for the PCR totalled 60 Vbeta and 13 Jbeta. The method was immunoSEQ multiplex PCR; TCRdb's version includes in-frame clones alone and lacks a portion of them. The table lists about 120,000 clones, 77% of them singletons. The chain employs TRBV27 and TRBJ2-7, with TRBD1 matching 7 bases. Sample: PBMCs. This receptor was obtained from a man in his late teens or twenties in good health and CMV-seropositive. The CDR3: CASSLLQGYEQYF. CDR3 DNA sequence: TGTGCCAGCAGTTTGTTACAGGGGTATGAGCAGTACTTC.